This TCR beta chain was identified in a study of spatial heterogeneity in lung cancer. TCRdb fed the 5' RACE reads into MiXCR, producing one record per CDR3 protein. This table has about 26,000 distinct CDR3 sequences, 13% appearing once. This sample's time point: sample taken at primary tumor resection. Whole RNA obtained from tumor, nontumor lung or frozen PBMC underwent sequencing without sorting. CDR3 length: 10 amino acids. Trimming removed 5 bases at V and 5 bases at J, with 6 bases between. Germline CDR1 SQVTM, CDR2 ANQGSEA. The sample holds many counts of this clonotype. This sequence was found in a female donor with early-stage non-small cell lung cancer. Sequencing used PBMCs, obtained at surgery. The rearrangement links TRBV29-1 to TRBJ2-5; TRBD2 is a possible D gene (6 bases). The CDR3 coding sequence is TGCAGCGTTAGCGGGGAGACCCAGTACTTC. Protein sequence: CSVSGETQYF.